The 8 T cell receptor beta chains listed next were all sequenced from one sample in a study of T cell changes during pregnancy in multiple sclerosis (dated by TCRdb to about 2019). Libraries were made using the immunoSEQ multiplex PCR assay. Not all clones reach the TCRdb copy of this immuneACCESS table, which keeps in-frame sequences only. Checked studies attribute under half of the gap to unresolved V genes and leave the rest unexplained. The sample table holds 70,000 or so clones, of which around 91% were seen once. The ten largest clones capture 0.7% of the sample. The sample was peripheral blood, taken in the third trimester of pregnancy. These receptor sequences come from a female donor in good health, enrolled as a control in a pregnancy study.

The rearrangement links TRBV4-1 to TRBJ1-2, with a tentative D call TRBD1 (6 bases). Germline loops: CDR1 MGHRA, CDR2 YSYEKL. Between the trimmed V and J ends, which lost 4 bases and 0 bases, there was a span of 12 bases. CDR3 length: 15 residues. As DNA, the CDR3 is TGCGCCAGCAGCCTCCGGGACATTGCTAACTATGGCTACACCTTC. Its protein is CASSLRDIANYGYTF.

The chain links TRBV5-1 to TRBJ1-1; D is possibly TRBD1 (6 bases). Germline CDR1 and CDR2: SGHRS and YFSETQ. Trimming shortened V by 3 bases and J by 6 bases, and 15 bases separated the two germline ends. CDR3 length: 14 amino acids. The DNA for the CDR3 is TGCGCCAGCAGCTCGGGGTACAGGGCTCCTGAAGCTTTCTTT. Its translation is CASSSGYRAPEAFF.

The CDR3 sequence is CASGEEGDLNSPLHF. Here the CDR3 DNA reads TGCGCCAGCGGGGAGGAGGGTGATTTGAATTCACCCCTCCACTTT. The rearrangement joins TRBV5-1 to TRBJ1-6; unclear D gene. The CDR3 covers 15 residues. V lost 7 bases to trimming and J lost 7 bases, with 18 bases between them. Looked up from germline, CDR1 is SGHRS and CDR2 is YFSETQ.

The chain has TRBV5-1 and TRBJ2-2, with 12 bases lining up with TRBD2. The CDR3 totals 15 residues. Germline V CDR1 and CDR2: SGHRS, YFSETQ. J gave up 6 bases and V 4 bases, and 4 bases lay outside the gene matches. As DNA, the CDR3 is TGCGCCAGCAGCGGAGGACTAGCGGGACCCGGGGAGCTGTTTTTT. Encoded protein: CASSGGLAGPGELFF.

The rearrangement links TRBV18 to TRBJ2-5, with 7 bases matching TRBD2. The V and J ends lost 3 bases and 5 bases, in that order; junction bases with no gene match: 6. Germline assignment: CDR1 KGHSH and CDR2 LQKENI. The CDR3 runs 14 residues. CDR3 DNA sequence: TGTGCCAGCTCACCGGGAGCGGGACGGGAGACCCAGTACTTC. It specifies CASSPGAGRETQYF.

The V gene is TRBV27, the J gene TRBJ1-2, with 7 bases that match TRBD1. This CDR3 has 16 amino acids. V was pared by 5 bases and J by 2 bases, with 11 bases of the junction left unmatched. Germline-derived CDR1 and CDR2 are MNHEY and SMNVEV (reference sequence). The CDR3 here is CASSPGPRQGNYGYTF. The CDR3 bases are TGTGCCAGCAGTCCAGGCCCTCGACAGGGCAACTATGGCTACACCTTC.

This chain links TRBV7-2 with TRBJ1-3; TRBD1 is a possible D gene (6 bases). The germline V gene encodes CDR1 SGHTA and CDR2 FQGNSA. CDR3 length: 16 amino acids. With 1 base removed from V and 2 bases from J, the gap between germline ends came to 12 bases. CDR3 nucleotides: TGTGCCAGCAGCTTAGGCGGGGGGGCCCCTGGAAACACCATATATTTT. Translating gives CASSLGGGAPGNTIYF. The full variable domain, its missing parts supplied by reference TRBV7-2 and TRBJ1-3, is GAGVSQSPSNKVTEKGKDVELRCDPISGHTALYWYRQSLGQGLEFLIYFQGNSAPDKSGLPSDRFSAERTGGSVSTLTIQRTQQEDSAVYLCASSLGGGAPGNTIYFGEGSWLTVV.

The chain combines TRBV6-5 with TRBJ1-2; 9 nucleotides align to TRBD1. Germline loops: CDR1 MNHEY, CDR2 SVGAGI. The CDR3 is 15 residues long. Trimming removed 4 bases from V and 6 bases from J; junction bases left unmatched: 9. The CDR3 reads CASSFHRGRLDGYTF. The DNA for the CDR3 is TGTGCCAGCAGTTTTCACAGGGGGCGATTGGATGGCTACACCTTC.